Shown below are 23 T cell receptor beta chains from a single sample sequenced in a study of blood T cells in healthy people across ages. With a J-beta primer mix and a sample-barcoded 5' primer, a second PCR ran about 7 to 11 cycles. TCRdb processed the 5' RACE reads anew with MiXCR; each CDR3 protein has one entry. The sample records over 500,000 distinct CDR3 sequences, around 27% being singletons. The data were also submitted as part of a second study, on T cells of mothers and their children.

Sequencing was done on a sample of blood. These receptors were collected from a boy under 10 years old in good health.

This clonotype was observed a handful of times. The rearrangement joins TRBV27 to TRBJ1-6; D uncertain. The CDR3 runs to 12 residues. Trimming took off 6 bases at V and 3 bases at J, with 3 bases between the two ends. Germline V gives CDR1 MNHEY, CDR2 SMNVEV (reference sequence). CDR3 loop: CASSNYNSPLHF. In DNA form, the CDR3 reads TGTGCCAGCAGCAACTATAATTCACCCCTCCACTTT.

This clonotype was seen more than once but under ten times. The V call is TRBV20-1, the J call TRBJ2-3, with 10 bases matching TRBD1. The CDR3 consists of 15 residues. V was clipped by 4 bases and J by 4 bases; unmatched bases: 8. Per germline, CDR1 DFQATT and CDR2 SNEGSKA (reference sequence). CDR3: CSATRQGARSDTQYF. The CDR3 DNA reads as TGCAGTGCTACACGACAGGGGGCGCGGTCAGATACGCAGTATTTT.

The CDR3 is CASSVNSGGAGDTQYF. For the CDR3, the DNA is TGTGCCAGCAGCGTTAATAGCGGGGGGGCCGGGGATACGCAGTATTTT. This chain uses TRBV12-3 or TRBV12-4 with TRBJ2-3; 11 bases line up with TRBD2. V lost 6 bases and J lost 6; bases outside the gene matches: 11. This CDR3 spans 16 amino acids.

The V gene is TRBV7-8, the J gene TRBJ2-3; tentative D call: TRBD1 (5 bases). Trimming left V 1 base short and J 2 bases short, with 13 bases between. The CDR3 runs to 16 residues. CDR1 SGHVS and CDR2 FQNEAQ come from the germline V gene. Written as DNA, the CDR3 is TGTGCCAGCAGCTTAGTGCGTGCAGGGATCACAGATACGCAGTATTTT. It specifies CASSLVRAGITDTQYF.

CDR3 sequence: CASSSAGTVNEKLFF. The CDR3 DNA follows: TGTGCCAGCAGCTCAGCCGGGACAGTGAATGAAAAACTGTTTTTT. The V gene is TRBV7-2, the J gene TRBJ1-4, with 7 bases lining up with TRBD1. The CDR3 spans 15 residues. J lost 5 bases, V lost 4 bases, and 7 bases had no gene match. The germline V gene has CDR1 SGHTA and CDR2 FQGNSA.

In its sample, this clonotype was seen a few times. Here the CDR3 DNA reads TGTGCCAGCAGCTTAGTACCCTCTGGGGCCAACGTCCTGACTTTC. Translated: CASSLVPSGANVLTF. The V gene is TRBV11-2, the J gene TRBJ2-6; D call uncertain. From germline, CDR1 is SGHAT and CDR2 FQNNGV. This CDR3 is built from 15 residues. V lost 1 base, J lost 0 bases, and 4 bases lay in between.

The chain carries TRBV6-2 or TRBV6-3 and TRBJ2-5; 8 nucleotides align to TRBD2. The CDR3 length is 16 residues. Germline V gene data show CDR1 as MNHEY and CDR2 as SVGEGT. V shed 2 bases, J shed 5 bases, and the junction held 10 bases outside the gene matches. The CDR3 region is CASSYQSAGAGETQYF. The CDR3 DNA is TGTGCCAGCAGTTACCAATCAGCGGGGGCCGGGGAGACCCAGTACTTC.

The V call is TRBV29-1, the J call TRBJ1-2; D is possibly TRBD1 (6 bases). Germline lookup yields CDR1 SQVTM and CDR2 ANQGSEA. This CDR3 comprises 15 residues. Trimming shortened V by 2 bases and J by 3 bases, and 16 bases separated the two germline ends. The CDR3 spells CSVERRGSGDYGYTF. CDR3 in DNA: TGCAGCGTTGAAAGGCGGGGATCAGGGGACTATGGCTACACCTTC.

This clonotype was seen a few times. This chain links TRBV4-1 with TRBJ1-1, with a tentative D call TRBD1 (6 bases). Trimming removed 4 bases from V and 2 bases from J, with 14 bases in between. CDR3 length: 15 amino acids. In germline, CDR1 is MGHRA, CDR2 YSYEKL. CDR3 bases: TGCGCCAGCAGCCCGGGGGCAGGAAAAAACACTGAAGCTTTCTTT. It is translated as CASSPGAGKNTEAFF.

This chain connects TRBV5-5 to TRBJ1-1; perhaps TRBD1 as D (6 bases). The CDR3 has 14 amino acids. CDR1 is SGHKS, CDR2 YYEKEE, per germline (reference sequence). The germline V and J ends were trimmed by 5 bases and 1 base, with 12 bases remaining between them. The CDR3 sequence: CASRPTGPNTEAFF. The CDR3 coding sequence is TGTGCCAGCAGACCGACAGGTCCGAACACTGAAGCTTTCTTT.

There are many counts of this clonotype. The chain carries TRBV10-3 and TRBJ2-3; TRBD2 aligns across 9 bases. Germline V gives CDR1 ENHRY, CDR2 SYGVKD. V shed 6 bases, J shed 2 bases, and the junction held 12 bases outside the gene matches. The CDR3 has 17 amino acids. The CDR3 DNA reads TGTGCCATCAGCCTTTATCAGCGGGGGGCCCCCACAGATACGCAGTATTTT. Translated, it gives CAISLYQRGAPTDTQYF.

In its sample, this clonotype was seen many times. This sequence joins TRBV29-1 and TRBJ2-7; D may be TRBD1 (5 bases). Germline CDR1 and CDR2: SQVTM and ANQGSEA. The CDR3 has 12 amino acids. Trimming stripped 5 bases from V and 3 bases from J, with 11 bases between. The CDR3 loop reads CSVLGVNYEQYF. The CDR3 DNA is TGCAGCGTTTTAGGGGTTAACTACGAGCAGTACTTC.

This clonotype occurred a few times. The rearrangement joins TRBV27 to TRBJ1-1, with TRBD1 matching over 8 bases. The V segment lost 0 bases and the J segment 8 bases; nucleotides outside the gene matches: 14. Per the germline V gene, CDR1 is MNHEY and CDR2 is SMNVEV (reference sequence). The length of the CDR3 is 17 residues. The CDR3 region is CASSLSIGAGGYAEAFF. As DNA, the CDR3 is TGTGCCAGCAGTTTATCGATCGGGGCAGGGGGCTACGCCGAAGCTTTCTTT.

This clonotype has only a few counts. The genes are TRBV20-1 and TRBJ2-4, with D unclear. Trimming left V 6 bases short and J 1 base short, with 10 bases between. This CDR3 is 13 amino acids long. Germline CDR1 DFQATT, CDR2 SNEGSKA (reference sequence). The CDR3 DNA is TGCAGTGCCCCCCTCGAGGCCAAAAACATTCAGTACTTC. Residues: CSAPLEAKNIQYF.

This clonotype was detected only a few times. The chain is built from TRBV27 and TRBJ2-7; 7 bases fit TRBD2. The CDR3 loop spans 13 amino acids. Per the germline V gene, CDR1 is MNHEY and CDR2 is SMNVEV (reference sequence). After removal of 4 bases from V and 5 bases from J, the junction contained 5 bases not matched to a gene. CDR3 nucleotide sequence: TGTGCCAGCAGTTCGATCGCGGGAGACGAGCAGTACTTC. This translates into CASSSIAGDEQYF.

The chain has TRBV9 and TRBJ2-1; perhaps TRBD1 as D (6 bases). With 0 bases removed from V and 2 bases from J, the gap between germline ends came to 9 bases. CDR1 is SGDLS and CDR2 is YYNGEE in the germline V gene. The CDR3 runs to 15 residues. The CDR3 reads CASSVVDSAYNEQFF. The CDR3 DNA sequence: TGTGCCAGCAGCGTAGTGGACAGCGCCTACAATGAGCAGTTCTTC.

The V call is TRBV12-3 or TRBV12-4, the J call TRBJ2-7, with 7 bases lining up with TRBD1. With V trimmed by 5 bases and J by 2 bases, 9 bases remained unmatched. This CDR3 region has 15 residues. CDR3 in DNA: TGTGCCAGCAGTGAGGGACAGCGGACACCCTACGAGCAGTACTTC. As protein: CASSEGQRTPYEQYF.

This clonotype was recorded a few times. V is TRBV7-9 and J is TRBJ2-1, with no clear D. Between the trimmed V and J ends, which lost 5 bases and 6 bases, there was a span of 20 bases. Germline loops: CDR1 SEHNR, CDR2 FQNEAQ (reference sequence). The CDR3 is made up of 16 amino acids. In DNA, the CDR3 is TGTGCCAGCAGCCCCCTCCGGGCCCAAAAAGGCAATGAGCAGTTCTTC. It encodes CASSPLRAQKGNEQFF.

V is TRBV13 and J is TRBJ2-7; D remains unclear. Trimming took 4 bases from V and 0 from J, leaving 10 bases between them. Germline V gene data show CDR1 as PRHDT and CDR2 as FYEKMQ (reference sequence). CDR3 length: 14 amino acids. The CDR3 is CASSSRPSSYEQYF. CDR3 bases: TGTGCCAGCAGCTCCCGGCCAAGCTCCTACGAGCAGTACTTC.

CDR3 DNA sequence: TGTGCCAGCAGCGACTACAGGGGAAATATTCAGTACTTC. It is translated as CASSDYRGNIQYF. The chain couples TRBV7-8 to TRBJ2-4, with 7 bases that match TRBD1. Germline V lookup: CDR1 SGHVS, CDR2 FQNEAQ. The CDR3 has 13 residues. V gave up 5 bases and J gave up 10 bases; unmatched junction bases: 8.

This clonotype appeared a few times. The J gene is TRBJ1-2, the V gene TRBV3-1, with 7 bases identical to TRBD1. V lost 0 bases and J lost 6; bases outside the gene matches: 7. CDR3 length equals 15 residues. In germline, CDR1 is LGHDT, CDR2 YNNKEL (reference sequence). DNA for the CDR3: TGTGCCAGCAGCCAAGATCCTCGACAGGGAGATGGCTACACCTTC. The encoded protein is CASSQDPRQGDGYTF. The full variable domain, rest sourced from reference TRBV3-1 and TRBJ1-2, is DTAVSQTPKYLVTQMGNDKSIKCEQNLGHDTMYWYKQDSKKFLKIMFSYNNKELIINETVPNRFSPKSPDKAHLNLHINSLELGDSAVYFCASSQDPRQGDGYTFGSGTRLTVV.

Only a few counts were recorded for this clonotype. The J gene is TRBJ2-7, the V gene TRBV4-3; 14 nucleotides match TRBD2. V lost 4 bases, J lost 3 bases, and 5 bases stayed unmatched. CDR1 LGHNA and CDR2 YSLEER come from the germline V gene. This CDR3 region has 16 residues. The CDR3 DNA sequence: TGCGCCAGCAGCCTTGGACTAGCGGGAGGCTACTACGAGCAGTACTTC. It codes for CASSLGLAGGYYEQYF.

This sequence joins TRBV20-1 and TRBJ2-5, with a tentative D call TRBD1 (5 bases). The DNA matches TRBJ2-7 better at its end, which makes the J call doubtful. Germline V lookup: CDR1 DFQATT, CDR2 SNEGSKA (reference sequence). This CDR3 has 17 amino acids. CDR3 DNA: TGCAGTGCTAGAGAAGGGGCTGGACACGCAGCTTTGTACGAGCAGTACTTC. Its translation is CSAREGAGHAALYEQYF.